This T cell receptor (beta chain) was captured by sequencing in a study of blood T cell repertoires in COVID-19. About the research overall: Material from acute and convalescent COVID-19 was sourced from the United States, Italy and Spain. Sources were T cells, B-cell-depleted T cells, or PBMCs; the material itself was cDNA or gDNA.

TCRdb's copy holds only in-frame clones and misses some; the assay was immunoSEQ multiplex PCR. The sample yields 150,000 to 200,000 clones, about 77% seen once. Residents of about two dozen US areas, aged about 18 to 95 years, made up the participants. The trim removed 5 bases at V and 8 bases at J, leaving 6 bases unmatched. Germline CDR1 is MNHEY and CDR2 is SMNVEV (reference sequence). The CDR3 covers 15 residues. The clonotype was recovered from a woman aged 45-59 years with acute COVID-19. The sample consisted of PBMCs or T cells enriched from blood (not recorded which). The J gene is TRBJ2-1, the V gene TRBV27, with 13 bases that match TRBD2. CDR3 DNA: TGTGCCAGCAGTCTCGGGACTAGCGGGGTCTATGAGCAGTTCTTC. Its protein is CASSLGTSGVYEQFF.